This paragraph covers one T cell receptor beta chain sequence. This entry belongs to a study of blood T cell repertoires in COVID-19. In the source study's methods: Cell counts per sample came from amplifying reference gene primers. Some clones are missing from TCRdb's copy, which holds only in-frame ones; the method was immunoSEQ multiplex PCR. Clone size and V and J calls were adopted from that table, with D and trimming inferred from the DNA. The top ten hold 2% to 3% of the sample, which has approximately 180,000 clones, approximately 87% seen once. The receptor's source is a man aged 35-49 years with active or convalescent COVID-19. Sequenced input: peripheral blood.

CDR3 sequence: CASGPGTGVYGYTF. Written as DNA, the CDR3 is TGTGCCAGCGGGCCCGGGACAGGCGTCTATGGCTACACCTTC. The J gene is TRBJ1-2, the V gene TRBV27, with TRBD1 matching over 8 bases. V lost 8 bases and J lost 4; bases outside the gene matches: 9. This CDR3 is 14 amino acids long. Germline values: CDR1 MNHEY, CDR2 SMNVEV (reference sequence).